Listed here is a single T cell receptor (beta chain). Its antigen is unknown. The CDR3 has 13 residues. V was pared by 7 bases and J by 4 bases, with 5 bases of the junction left unmatched. Germline-derived CDR1 and CDR2 are MNHEY and SMNVEV (reference sequence). This specimen comes from a study of T cell responses to AZD1222 COVID-19 vaccine. Study results and limitations: Vaccine-associated CD4 TCRs spanned spike, dominant at 160-218 and 743-854.

This table comes from immunoSEQ multiplex PCR, and its TCRdb copy is limited to in-frame clones, with some not included. In the table there are approximately 120,000 clones, about 88% of which are singletons. The rearrangement joins TRBV27 to TRBJ2-7; TRBD2 matches 9 bases. Sequencing was performed on peripheral blood, taken on day 0 of AZD1222 vaccination. The receptor was isolated from an adult in good health. CDR3 in DNA: TGTGCCAGCACCAGGCGGGAGGGATACGAGCAGTACTTC. This encodes CASTRREGYEQYF.